Following are 19 T cell receptor beta chains from one sample sequenced in a study of tumor and adjacent non-tumor tissue in lung cancer. No cell sorting was done before RNA was extracted from the tissue. Three rounds of nested PCR, following a modified ARM-PCR protocol, produced the TCRbeta library. Via MiXCR, TCRdb re-called the multiplex PCR reads, giving one row per CDR3 protein. The sample includes about 140,000 distinct CDR3 sequences, approximately 64% seen only once; the top ten take 18%. Sequenced material: lung tumor tissue. These receptors came from a man between 60 and 70 years old with small cell lung cancer.

This clonotype came up many times. V is TRBV29-1 and J is TRBJ2-5; weak D call: TRBD1 (6 bases). Germline CDR1 and CDR2: SQVTM and ANQGSEA. V was pared by 3 bases and J by 0 bases, with 17 bases between. The CDR3 runs 16 residues. CDR3 nucleotides: TGCAGCGTTGAGGATCCCCCTGGACAGAACCAAGAGACCCAGTACTTC. This gives the protein CSVEDPPGQNQETQYF.

This clonotype qualifies as large. This chain joins TRBV12-3 or TRBV12-4 and TRBJ2-2; tentative D call: TRBD1 (5 bases). Trimming took 8 bases from V and 1 from J, leaving 8 bases between them. This CDR3 is built from 13 residues. CDR3 region: CASGAWNTGELFF. DNA of the CDR3: TGTGCCAGCGGGGCCTGGAACACCGGGGAGCTGTTTTTT.

This clonotype has a single count. Germline and junction disagree at one end, which may indicate a read error. CDR3 DNA: TGTGCCAGCGGTTACGCCTTCGGCTCTGGAAACACCATATATTTT. It is translated as CASGYAFGSGNTIYF. The chain couples TRBV6-6 to TRBJ1-3; D unclear. CDR1 and CDR2 (germline): MNHNY, SVGAGI (reference sequence). This CDR3 has 15 amino acids.

Points on this clonotype: No conserved phenylalanine or tryptophan is present at the end of the CDR3, so a read error is the likely explanation. The chain is built from TRBV11-2 and TRBJ2-3; 8 bases fit TRBD1. This CDR3 contains 16 residues. Germline V gene data show CDR1 as SGHAT and CDR2 as FQNNGV. CDR3 DNA: TGTGCCAGCAGCCCGGACAGGGTTCGTTCAACAGATACACAGTATTCT. This codes for CASSPDRVRSTDTQYS.

This clonotype was counted many times. This chain uses TRBV4-1 with TRBJ2-1; D unresolved. The CDR3 sequence is 14 residues long. CDR1 and CDR2 (germline): MGHRA, YSYEKL. Trimming took off 6 bases at V and 7 bases at J, with 16 bases between the two ends. The DNA for the CDR3 is TGCGCCAGCAGGAATCTCGATAGGAGTAATGAGCAGTTCTTC. Translating it yields CASRNLDRSNEQFF.

As to this clonotype: This may stem from a read error, because a much larger clone lies one nucleotide away. J is TRBJ2-5 and V is TRBV29-1; 10 nucleotides line up with TRBD1. The length of the CDR3 is 14 residues. Per germline, CDR1 SQVTM and CDR2 ANQGSEA. After removal of 6 bases from V and 5 bases from J, the junction contained 9 bases not matched to a gene. The CDR3 nucleotides are TGCAGCGTCCGGGACAGGGGTAGAATGGAGACCCAGTACTTC. It encodes CSVRDRGRMETQYF.

CDR3: CASSQERAGGTQYF. CDR3 DNA: TGCGCCAGCAGCCAAGAGAGGGCGGGAGGGACCCAGTACTTC. J is TRBJ2-5 and V is TRBV4-1; 8 bases line up with TRBD2. Germline loops: CDR1 MGHRA, CDR2 YSYEKL. Trimming took 0 bases from V and 7 from J; bases not matched to a gene: 4. The CDR3 sequence is 14 residues long.

This chain links TRBV11-3 with TRBJ2-5, with D perhaps TRBD2 (5 bases). Deletions cut 1 base from V and 4 bases from J, with 13 bases between. Germline CDR1 SGHNT, CDR2 YENEEA. CDR3 length: 15 amino acids. CDR3 coding DNA: TGTGCCAGCAGCTTAGTTAGCGCAGTAAGAGAGACCCAGTACTTC. Protein product: CASSLVSAVRETQYF.

Worth noting for this clonotype: This clone may be a read error of a much larger clone one base away. The CDR3, as DNA: TGTGTCTGGAGTGCAAGACTTCGACAGGGGGAGACCCAGTACTTC. As protein: CVWSARLRQGETQYF. V is TRBV30 and J is TRBJ2-5; TRBD1 aligns across 8 bases. The CDR3 is 15 amino acids. Germline V CDR1 and CDR2: GTSNPN, SVGIG (reference sequence).

Concerning this clonotype: In this CDR3 the conserved last residue, phenylalanine or tryptophan, is missing, so a read error is likely. The rearrangement links TRBV20-1 to TRBJ2-5; D remains unclear. From germline, CDR1 is DFQATT and CDR2 SNEGSKA (reference sequence). The CDR3 consists of 12 residues. The CDR3 DNA sequence: TGCAGAACCGGGCCCGGAGAAGAGACCCAGTACTTA. Translation: CRTGPGEETQYL.

The chain carries TRBV5-6 and TRBJ2-6; D is possibly TRBD2 (6 bases). The V gene lost 4 bases and the J gene lost 7 bases, with 27 bases spanning the gap. Germline V gene sequence: CDR1 SGHDT, CDR2 YYEEEE. The CDR3 has 19 amino acids. The CDR3 sequence is CASSQRRSGAPSAANVLTF. For the CDR3, the DNA is TGTGCCAGCAGCCAACGCCGTAGCGGAGCCCCTTCCGCCGCCAACGTCCTGACTTTC.

This clonotype was observed once. An end of the junction differs from the germline gene, which may be a read error. The chain is built from TRBV11-2 and TRBJ2-3; no clear D. CDR3 length: 15 residues. Germline lookup yields CDR1 SGHAT and CDR2 FQNNGV. Here the CDR3 DNA reads TGTACCAGCAGCCTAGAAGGTTGGCGCTCAGATACGCAGTATTTT. Its translation is CTSSLEGWRSDTQYF.

This clonotype has just a few counts. The J gene is TRBJ1-3, the V gene TRBV13; D call uncertain. The CDR3 consists of 14 residues. Per the germline V gene, CDR1 is PRHDT and CDR2 is FYEKMQ (reference sequence). V lost 10 bases and J lost 1, with 14 bases in between. DNA for the CDR3: TGTGCCATCCCTGGTCGGGGATCTGGAAACACCATATATTTT. Its translation: CAIPGRGSGNTIYF.

About this clonotype itself: One base away lies a much larger clone, so this may be a sequencing read error. The chain employs TRBV4-1 and TRBJ2-6; 7 positions match TRBD1. Germline CDR1 reads MGHRA; CDR2 reads YSYEKL. The CDR3 has 17 residues. The CDR3 here is CANSQVPRTGGANVLTF. As DNA, the CDR3 is TGCGCCAACAGCCAAGTCCCTCGGACAGGAGGGGCCAACGTCCTGACTTTC.

On this clonotype itself: A junction boundary mismatches the germline segment, possibly from a read error. The V and J genes are TRBV11-3 and TRBJ2-3; D may be TRBD1 (6 bases). Germline V gives CDR1 SGHNT, CDR2 YENEEA. The CDR3 is made up of 16 amino acids. The CDR3 DNA is TGTGCCAGCAGCATTTGGAGTAACCTAGCAGGGGATACGCAATATTTT. It encodes CASSIWSNLAGDTQYF.

Comment on this clonotype: Germline and junction disagree at one end, which may indicate a read error. V usage is TRBV29-1 and J usage is TRBJ1-3, with unresolved D. Germline CDR1 SQVTM, CDR2 ANQGSEA. This CDR3 is built from 14 residues. The CDR3 sequence is CSVSPGSNGNAIYF. Written as DNA, the CDR3 is TGCAGCGTATCCCCGGGGAGTAATGGAAACGCCATATATTTT.

Remarks on this clonotype: The junction shows a germline mismatch at one end, possibly a read error. V is TRBV11-2 and J is TRBJ2-1; D is unresolved. In germline, CDR1 is SGHAT, CDR2 FQNNGV. This CDR3 has 16 residues. DNA for the CDR3: TGTGCTAGCAGCTTAGAGGCCCCTGGGTCCTACAATGAGCGGTTCTTC. Amino acids: CASSLEAPGSYNERFF. Full variable domain (remainder filled in from reference TRBV11-2 and TRBJ2-1): EAGVAQSPRYKIIEKRQSVAFWCNPISGHATLYWYQQILGQGPKLLIQFQNNGVVDDSQLPKDRFSAERLKGVDSTLKIQPAKLEDSAVYLCASSLEAPGSYNERFFGPGTRLTVL.

The chain combines TRBV6-5 with TRBJ1-1; no definite D call. V was cut by 2 bases and J by 5 bases, with 9 bases left in between. CDR1 is MNHEY, CDR2 SVGAGI, per germline. The CDR3 is 13 residues long. The CDR3 sequence is CASSYIRWTEAFF. CDR3 sequence (DNA): TGTGCCAGCAGTTACATTAGGTGGACTGAAGCTTTCTTT.

As regards this clonotype: Mismatch with germline at one junction end may stem from a read error. The CDR3 bases are TGTGCCAGCAGCGATCCGACTAGCGGGAGAAATTACAATGAGCTGTTCTTC. It codes for CASSDPTSGRNYNELFF. The rearrangement uses TRBV7-9 and TRBJ2-1, with 12 bases that match TRBD2. The germline V gene encodes CDR1 SEHNR and CDR2 FQNEAQ (reference sequence). CDR3 length equals 17 residues. Based on the CDR3 plus reference TRBV7-9 and TRBJ2-1, the full variable domain is DTGVSQNPRHKITKRGQNVTFRCDPISEHNRLYWYRQTLGQGPEFLTYFQNEAQLEKSRLLSDRFSAERPKGSFSTLEIQRTEQGDSAMYLCASSDPTSGRNYNELFFGPGTRLTVL.